The rows below give T cell receptor beta chains drawn from one sample of a study of T cells in Graves' hyperthyroidism and ophthalmopathy. TCRdb reprocessed the multiplex PCR reads with MiXCR, giving one entry per CDR3 protein. The table has about 640,000 distinct CDR3 sequences, 20% seen once. The sequenced material came from blood. All receptors derive from a man aged 25-45 years with Graves' ophthalmopathy. Each CDR3 is given with its conserved first and last residue. Each record gives: V gene, D gene, CDR3 protein. A D gene is named only where the DNA matches it firmly.

v_call: TRBV6-2/TRBV6-3; d_call: -; cdr3_aa: CASSYLPTGWGGTQYF
v_call: TRBV7-3; d_call: -; cdr3_aa: CASSLEPGVPGELFF
v_call: TRBV12-3/TRBV12-4; d_call: -; cdr3_aa: CASSLRGNTEAFF
v_call: TRBV28; d_call: -; cdr3_aa: CASSSTIGELFF
v_call: TRBV28; d_call: TRBD1; cdr3_aa: CASSNTQGALETQYF
v_call: TRBV12-3/TRBV12-4; d_call: TRBD1; cdr3_aa: CASSQTGFNYGYTF
v_call: TRBV18; d_call: -; cdr3_aa: CASRPDSGYEQYF
v_call: TRBV27; d_call: TRBD2; cdr3_aa: CASSSRGSHLAKNIQYF
v_call: TRBV25-1; d_call: -; cdr3_aa: CASSGSGTGADTQYF
v_call: TRBV15; d_call: -; cdr3_aa: CATSRDPAGQKGDEQFF
v_call: TRBV2; d_call: -; cdr3_aa: CASTDSFLSNQPQHF
v_call: TRBV29-1; d_call: -; cdr3_aa: CSVTGSNTEAFF
v_call: TRBV20-1; d_call: -; cdr3_aa: CSAREGAGSSYNEQFF
v_call: TRBV7-9; d_call: -; cdr3_aa: CASSLRKGGTEAFF
v_call: TRBV12-3/TRBV12-4; d_call: -; cdr3_aa: CASSFEYGYTF
v_call: TRBV6-1; d_call: TRBD1; cdr3_aa: CASIHVAPLILGRGLNTEAFF
v_call: TRBV14; d_call: TRBD2; cdr3_aa: CASSQRGETYEQYF
v_call: TRBV27; d_call: -; cdr3_aa: CASSLQSNQPQHF
v_call: TRBV19; d_call: TRBD2; cdr3_aa: CASSIPGGSNEQFF
v_call: TRBV3-1; d_call: -; cdr3_aa: CASTTIDQRGEQFF
v_call: TRBV7-9; d_call: TRBD2; cdr3_aa: CASSFNSGTSTSEQYF
v_call: TRBV4-2; d_call: TRBD2; cdr3_aa: CASSRGLAESYEQYF
v_call: TRBV7-6; d_call: -; cdr3_aa: CASSAAKNTEAFF
v_call: TRBV4-2; d_call: -; cdr3_aa: CASGNRDNSYEQYF